One T cell receptor (beta chain) is described in this entry. CDR3 length: 15 amino acids. The V and J ends lost 6 bases and 0 bases respectively, with 11 bases between them. Germline assignment: CDR1 SEHNR and CDR2 FQNEAQ (reference sequence). The data originate from a study of blood T cell repertoires in COVID-19. TCRdb's copy holds only in-frame clones and misses some; the assay was immunoSEQ multiplex PCR. The sample has approximately 80,000 clones; about 90% are singletons. The gene calls are TRBV7-9 and TRBJ1-4, with unresolved D. The origin of this receptor is a human donor in a cohort sampled during active COVID-19. Sequencing input: peripheral blood. The CDR3 DNA sequence: TGTGCCAGCAGTTCCCGACTTGCAACTAATGAAAAACTGTTTTTT. The encoded protein is CASSSRLATNEKLFF.